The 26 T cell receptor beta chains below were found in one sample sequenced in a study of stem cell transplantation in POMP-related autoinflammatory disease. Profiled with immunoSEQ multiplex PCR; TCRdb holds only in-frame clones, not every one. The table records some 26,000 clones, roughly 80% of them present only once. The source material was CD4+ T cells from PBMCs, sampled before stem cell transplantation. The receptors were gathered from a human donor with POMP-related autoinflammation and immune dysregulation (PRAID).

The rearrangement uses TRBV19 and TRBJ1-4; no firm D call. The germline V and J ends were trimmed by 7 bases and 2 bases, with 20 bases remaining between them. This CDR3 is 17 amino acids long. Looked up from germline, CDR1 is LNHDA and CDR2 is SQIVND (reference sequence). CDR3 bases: TGTGCCAGTATACAAAGGGTTATACGACCGACTAATGAAAAACTGTTTTTT. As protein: CASIQRVIRPTNEKLFF.

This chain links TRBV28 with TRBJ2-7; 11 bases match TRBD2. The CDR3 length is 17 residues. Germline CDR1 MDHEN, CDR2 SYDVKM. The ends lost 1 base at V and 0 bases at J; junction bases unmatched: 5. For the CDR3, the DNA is TGTGCCAGCAGTTTATCCCCCGGGACTAGCGGCTCCTACGAGCAGTACTTC. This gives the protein CASSLSPGTSGSYEQYF.

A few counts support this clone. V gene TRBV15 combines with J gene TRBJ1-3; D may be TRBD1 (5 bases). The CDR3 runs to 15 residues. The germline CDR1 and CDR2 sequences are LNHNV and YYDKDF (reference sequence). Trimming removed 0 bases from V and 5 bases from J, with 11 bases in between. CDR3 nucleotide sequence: TGTGCCACCAGCAGAGATGGGGGGACGAGAAACACCATATATTTT. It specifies CATSRDGGTRNTIYF.

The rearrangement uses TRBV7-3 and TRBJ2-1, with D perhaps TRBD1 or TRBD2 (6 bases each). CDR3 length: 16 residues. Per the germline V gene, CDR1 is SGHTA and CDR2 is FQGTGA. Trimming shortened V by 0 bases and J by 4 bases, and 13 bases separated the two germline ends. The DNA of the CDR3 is TGTGCCAGCAGCTTAACGCGGGACAACTATTACAATGAGCAGTTCTTC. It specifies CASSLTRDNYYNEQFF.

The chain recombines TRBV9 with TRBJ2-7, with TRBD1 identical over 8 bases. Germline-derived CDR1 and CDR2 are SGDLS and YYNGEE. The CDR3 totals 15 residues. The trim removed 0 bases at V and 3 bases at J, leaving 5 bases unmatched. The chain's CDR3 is CASSVEGQGYYEQYF. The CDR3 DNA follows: TGTGCCAGCAGCGTAGAAGGACAGGGCTACTACGAGCAGTACTTC.

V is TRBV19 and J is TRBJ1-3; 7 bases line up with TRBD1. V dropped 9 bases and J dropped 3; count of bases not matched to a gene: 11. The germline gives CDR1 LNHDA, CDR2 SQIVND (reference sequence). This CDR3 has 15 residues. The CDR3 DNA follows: TGTGCCAGCTCCGGACAGGCTTTTTTTGGAAACACCATATATTTT. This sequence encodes CASSGQAFFGNTIYF.

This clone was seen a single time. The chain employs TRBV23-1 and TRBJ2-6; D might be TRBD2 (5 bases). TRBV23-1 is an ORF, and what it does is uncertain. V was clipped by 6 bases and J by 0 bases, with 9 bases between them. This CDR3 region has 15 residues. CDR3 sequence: CASRRGNSGANVLTF. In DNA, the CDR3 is TGCGCCAGCAGACGGGGAAACTCTGGGGCCAACGTCCTGACTTTC.

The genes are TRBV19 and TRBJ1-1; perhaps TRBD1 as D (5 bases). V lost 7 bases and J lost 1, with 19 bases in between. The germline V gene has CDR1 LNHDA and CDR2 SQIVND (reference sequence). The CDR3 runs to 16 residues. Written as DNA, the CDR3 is TGTGCCAGTATTCCAAACACGGGGCAGGGGAACACTGAAGCTTTCTTT. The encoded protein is CASIPNTGQGNTEAFF.

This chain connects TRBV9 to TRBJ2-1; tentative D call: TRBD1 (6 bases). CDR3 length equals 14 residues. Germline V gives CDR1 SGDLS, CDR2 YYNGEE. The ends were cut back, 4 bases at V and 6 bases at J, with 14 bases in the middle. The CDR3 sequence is CASSPFDRPNEQFF. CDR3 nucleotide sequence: TGTGCCAGCAGCCCCTTCGACAGGCCCAATGAGCAGTTCTTC.

The CDR3 DNA follows: TGTGCCAGTAGTCCTCAGGACGTCGGTGCTGAAAAACTGTTTTTT. It translates to CASSPQDVGAEKLFF. This chain uses TRBV19 with TRBJ1-4; D remains unclear. Trimming removed 5 bases at V and 7 bases at J, with 17 bases between. Germline CDR1 and CDR2: LNHDA and SQIVND (reference sequence). The CDR3 is 15 amino acids.

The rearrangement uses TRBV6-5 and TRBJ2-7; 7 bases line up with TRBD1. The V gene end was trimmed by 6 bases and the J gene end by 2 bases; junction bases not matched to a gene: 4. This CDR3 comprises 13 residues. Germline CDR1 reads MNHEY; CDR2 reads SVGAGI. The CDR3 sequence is CASSKGGPYEQYF. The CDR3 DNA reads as TGTGCCAGCAGCAAAGGGGGCCCCTACGAGCAGTACTTC.

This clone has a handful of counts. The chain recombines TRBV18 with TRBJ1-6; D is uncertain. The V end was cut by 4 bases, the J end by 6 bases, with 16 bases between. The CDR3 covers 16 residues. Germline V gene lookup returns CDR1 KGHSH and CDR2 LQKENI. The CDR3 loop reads CASSLGLPIANSPLHF. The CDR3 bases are TGTGCCAGCTCACTCGGGCTCCCAATAGCTAATTCACCCCTCCACTTT.

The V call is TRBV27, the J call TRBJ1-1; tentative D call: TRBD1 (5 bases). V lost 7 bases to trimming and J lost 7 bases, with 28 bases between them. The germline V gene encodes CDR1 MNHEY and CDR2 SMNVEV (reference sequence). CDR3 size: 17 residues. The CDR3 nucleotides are TGTGCCAGCACAAGCACATATCCCCGGGACGGGTTTGGTGAAGCTTTCTTT. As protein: CASTSTYPRDGFGEAFF.

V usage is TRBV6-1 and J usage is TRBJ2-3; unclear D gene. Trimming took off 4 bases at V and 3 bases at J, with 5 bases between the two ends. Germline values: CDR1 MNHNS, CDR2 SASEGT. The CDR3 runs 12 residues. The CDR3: CASSVLTDTQYF. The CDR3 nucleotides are TGTGCCAGCAGTGTCCTTACAGATACGCAGTATTTT.

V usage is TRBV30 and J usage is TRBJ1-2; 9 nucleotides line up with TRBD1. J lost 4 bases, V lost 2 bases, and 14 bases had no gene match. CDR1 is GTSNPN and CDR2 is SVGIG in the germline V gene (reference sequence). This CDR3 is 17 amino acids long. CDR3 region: CAWSPHSTGGAGYGYTF. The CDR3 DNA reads TGTGCCTGGAGTCCCCATTCCACAGGGGGCGCAGGCTATGGCTACACCTTC.

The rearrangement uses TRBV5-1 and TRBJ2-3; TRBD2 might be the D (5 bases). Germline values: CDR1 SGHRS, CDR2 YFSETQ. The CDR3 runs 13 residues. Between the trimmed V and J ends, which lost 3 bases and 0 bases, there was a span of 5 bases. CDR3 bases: TGCGCCAGCAGCTGGACTAGCACAGATACGCAGTATTTT. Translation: CASSWTSTDTQYF.

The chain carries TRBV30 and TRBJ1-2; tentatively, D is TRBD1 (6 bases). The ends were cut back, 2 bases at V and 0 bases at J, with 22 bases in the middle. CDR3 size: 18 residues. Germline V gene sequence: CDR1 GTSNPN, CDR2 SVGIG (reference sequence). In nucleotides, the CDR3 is TGTGCCTGGAGTCCTGAAAGATCGACAGGAAGGGCTAACTATGGCTACACCTTC. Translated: CAWSPERSTGRANYGYTF.

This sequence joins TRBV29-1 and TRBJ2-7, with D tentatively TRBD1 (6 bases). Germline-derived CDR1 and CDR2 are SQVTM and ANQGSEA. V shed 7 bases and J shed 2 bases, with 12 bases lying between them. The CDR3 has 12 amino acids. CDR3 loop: CSAGTSTYEQYF. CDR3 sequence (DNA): TGCAGCGCAGGGACATCGACCTACGAGCAGTACTTC.

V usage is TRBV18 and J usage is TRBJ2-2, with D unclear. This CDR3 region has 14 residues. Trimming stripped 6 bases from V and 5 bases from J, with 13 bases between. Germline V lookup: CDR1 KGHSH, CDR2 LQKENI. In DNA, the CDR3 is TGTGCCAGCTCCCCAGCCGACGGGACCGGGGAGCTGTTTTTT. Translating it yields CASSPADGTGELFF.

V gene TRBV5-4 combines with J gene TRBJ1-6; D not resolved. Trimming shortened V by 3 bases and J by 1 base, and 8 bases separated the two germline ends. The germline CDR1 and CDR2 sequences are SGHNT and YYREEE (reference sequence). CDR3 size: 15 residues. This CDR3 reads CASSSGRSYNSPLHF. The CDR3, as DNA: TGTGCCAGCAGCTCAGGCAGGTCCTATAATTCACCCCTCCACTTT.

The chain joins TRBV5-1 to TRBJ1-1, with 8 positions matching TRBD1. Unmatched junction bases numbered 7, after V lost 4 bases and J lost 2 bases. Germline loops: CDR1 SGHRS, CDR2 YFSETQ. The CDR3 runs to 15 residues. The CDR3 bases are TGCGCCAGCAGCCCCAGGGGGCCCCCTAACACTGAAGCTTTCTTT. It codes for CASSPRGPPNTEAFF.

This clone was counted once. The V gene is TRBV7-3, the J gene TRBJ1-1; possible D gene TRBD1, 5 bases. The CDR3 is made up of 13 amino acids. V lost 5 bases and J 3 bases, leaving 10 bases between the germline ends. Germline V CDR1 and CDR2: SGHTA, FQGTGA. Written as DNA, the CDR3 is TGTGCCAGCAGCCCCCAGGGAGACACTGAAGCTTTCTTT. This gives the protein CASSPQGDTEAFF.

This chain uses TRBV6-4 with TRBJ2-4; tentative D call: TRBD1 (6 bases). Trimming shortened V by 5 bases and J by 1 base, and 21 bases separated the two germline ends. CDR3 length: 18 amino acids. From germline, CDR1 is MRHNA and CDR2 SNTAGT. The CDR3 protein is CASSHPEGRQVAKNIQYF. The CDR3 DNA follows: TGTGCCAGCAGTCATCCGGAAGGGCGACAGGTTGCCAAAAACATTCAGTACTTC.

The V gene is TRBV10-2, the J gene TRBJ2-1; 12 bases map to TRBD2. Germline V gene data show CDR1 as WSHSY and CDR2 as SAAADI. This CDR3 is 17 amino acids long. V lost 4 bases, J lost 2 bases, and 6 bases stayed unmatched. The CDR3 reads CASSVPTSGSPYNEQFF. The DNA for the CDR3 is TGCGCCAGCAGTGTCCCGACTAGCGGGAGCCCCTACAATGAGCAGTTCTTC.

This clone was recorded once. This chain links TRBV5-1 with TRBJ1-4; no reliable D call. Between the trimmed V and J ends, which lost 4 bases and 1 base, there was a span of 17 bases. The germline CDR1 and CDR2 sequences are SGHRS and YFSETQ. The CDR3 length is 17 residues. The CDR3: CASSGPEGVRTNEKLFF. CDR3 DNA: TGCGCCAGCAGCGGGCCCGAGGGCGTCCGAACTAATGAAAAACTGTTTTTT.

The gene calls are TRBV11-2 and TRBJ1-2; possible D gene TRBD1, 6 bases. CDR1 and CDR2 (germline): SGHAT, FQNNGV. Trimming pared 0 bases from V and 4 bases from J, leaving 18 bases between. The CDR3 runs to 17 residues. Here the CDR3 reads CASSLDRQGRFGYGYTF. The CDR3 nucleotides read TGTGCCAGCAGCTTAGATCGTCAGGGGCGATTCGGCTATGGCTACACCTTC.